This passage covers 3 T cell receptor beta chains from one sample sequenced in a study of cytomegalovirus exposure and HLA in healthy donors. 13 Jbeta primers and 60 Vbeta primers were used for the PCR. Libraries were prepared by immunoSEQ multiplex PCR; TCRdb keeps only in-frame clonotypes and omits some of them. The table records tens of thousands of clones, about 70% of them present only once. The material sequenced was PBMCs. The origin of the receptors is a woman in her forties or fifties in good health and CMV-seronegative.

The V gene is TRBV29-1, the J gene TRBJ1-2, with D perhaps TRBD1 (5 bases). Germline values: CDR1 SQVTM, CDR2 ANQGSEA. The CDR3 spans 13 residues. Trimming removed 3 bases at V and 7 bases at J, with 15 bases between. DNA for the CDR3: TGCAGCGTTGACTATGGCGGGGCCTCTGGCTACACCTTC. Its protein product is CSVDYGGASGYTF. Drawing the rest from reference TRBV29-1 and TRBJ1-2, the complete variable domain is SAVISQKPSRDICQRGTSLTIQCQVDSQVTMMFWYRQQPGQSLTLIATANQGSEATYESGFVIDKFPISRPNLTFSTLTVSNMSPEDSSIYLCSVDYGGASGYTFGSGTRLTVV.

V and J are TRBV28 and TRBJ1-6; D is unresolved. V lost 7 bases and J 9 bases, leaving 13 bases between the germline ends. Germline V gene data show CDR1 as MDHEN and CDR2 as SYDVKM. The CDR3 is 13 residues long. The CDR3, as DNA: TGTGCCAGCAACATCCTGGGCCCTTCACCCCTCCACTTT. It is translated as CASNILGPSPLHF.

This rearrangement joins TRBV15 to TRBJ1-4; the D is unclear. V was clipped by 0 bases and J by 6 bases, with 8 bases between them. There are 14 residues in the CDR3. Germline lookup yields CDR1 LNHNV and CDR2 YYDKDF (reference sequence). The CDR3 nucleotides are TGTGCCACCAGCAGAGATTTCCAGGATGAAAAACTGTTTTTT. Translation gives CATSRDFQDEKLFF.